This section outlines one T cell receptor beta chain sequence together with its context. Its cognate antigen has yet to be identified. Per-base qualities were not stored, and no clone one base away is much larger. Libraries were made using the immunoSEQ multiplex PCR assay. For the multiplex PCR, a mixture combining 60 forward primers for TCR Vbeta segments and 13 reverse primers for TCR Jbeta segments was used. The CDR3 region of rearranged TCR beta genes was amplified from genomic DNA with a multiplex PCR assay. The Illumina HiSeq System was used to sequence the amplified TCR beta libraries as 87-base-pair reads. The original methods were these. A later analysis counted some 74 million unique TCR beta chains across the roughly 700 repertoires, and roughly 9.9 million of these chains were shared by at least two donors. Raw reads were error-corrected and collapsed into unique sequences with a nearest-neighbor algorithm that merged closely related sequences to remove PCR and sequencing errors. CDR3 sequences were aligned to IMGT reference sequences to assign V, D and J gene segments. Each retained sequence needed at least a six-nucleotide match to both a V gene segment and a J gene segment. Rearrangements were classified as productive when the CDR3 lacked stop codons and remained in frame with V and J, and all other rearrangements were classified as non-productive. CDR3 was defined by IMGT convention, running from the second conserved V-encoded cysteine to the conserved J-encoded phenylalanine. The earlier analysis of about 570 of the donors excluded any sequence lacking an unambiguous match to a single V gene segment. In an earlier analysis of about 590 of the donors, a V segment was called functional when productive rearrangements were above 56.7%, and segregating when the standard deviation between donors exceeded 5%. A statistical classification framework was built to diagnose cytomegalovirus status from the catalog of TCR beta chain sequences. In a later analysis, V and J genes were assigned by comparing TCR nucleotide sequences against IMGT/GENE-DB human TR gene sequences. In a later analysis, CDR3 sequences and most-parsimonious VDJ recombination scenarios were assigned using the TCRdist pipeline. In a later analysis, every TCR beta chain was defined by the combination of its CDR3 amino acid sequence and its V-gene family, and reads without a unique V-gene family were dropped. A later analysis removed 500 to 600 highly shared, low-generation-probability nucleotide sequences to deal with suspected cross-contamination and a sequencing artifact. In a later analysis, a clonal expansion index was calculated for each public chain from normalized within-repertoire ranks of inferred template counts. Generation probabilities in a later analysis came from a VDJ recombination model fitted to out-of-frame rearrangements, and those results were checked against IGoR. In a later analysis, TCR-TCR, TCR-HLA and TCR-CMV co-occurrence was scored with hypergeometric tests, and a repertoire-size bias correction was applied to TCR pairs. A later analysis estimated false discovery rates by permuting HLA or CMV assignments 20 times. A later analysis grouped co-occurring TCRs with DBSCAN, adding TCRdist sequence similarity when clustering within HLA-allele-positive subsets. Repertoires with fewer than 30,000 or more than 120,000 public chains, plus five repertoires with anomalous nucleotide sharing, were excluded from co-occurrence clustering. TCRdb took this table from immuneACCESS and kept in-frame rearrangements with V and J called. Such tables lack part of the clones; where checked against another copy, unresolved V genes explain under half of the gap, and the rest is unexplained. V and J calls and clone size are as listed in that table; D and trimming were resolved from the DNA. Within this sample are 150,000 to 170,000 clones, with around 74% of them counted one time only. The ten largest clones add up to 1.2% to 1.5% of the sample.

The CDR3 runs 14 residues from the cysteine to the phenylalanine. Only the CDR3 DNA stays, 42 bases, in frame from base 1. Relative to germline, V is 3 bases shorter and J is 1 base shorter, with 9 bases between their ends. Via the germline V gene, CDR1 is SGHTA and CDR2 FQGNSA. The data are from a study of cytomegalovirus exposure and HLA in healthy donors (dated by TCRdb to between 2016 and 2019). With respect to the entire study: In an earlier analysis of around 540 of the donors, under 300 Gb of sequence data and 117 million unique TCR beta sequences from some 170 million T cells were reported. Approximately 300 gigabases of sequencing data and around 87 million unique TCR sequences were included in an early release covering about 600 HLA-typed donors. Of the 398 genotyped donors, less than 85% were placed in the genetic ancestry cluster associated with self-reported Caucasian donors. The aim of the study was to test whether cataloging public T cell receptors could identify signatures of past pathogen exposure. Using immunosequencing, the study profiled T cell repertoires from around 670 subjects and related those repertoires to cytomegalovirus serostatus. In addition to the first cohort of hundreds of subjects, a separate validation cohort of approximately 110 different subjects was used. To predict cytomegalovirus infection status, the study combined high-throughput TCR immunosequencing, statistical association of individual TCRs with disease status, and machine learning. To study patterns of TCR occurrence, a later analysis re-analyzed previously published TCR beta repertoires from several hundred donors and added high-resolution HLA genotyping. The later analysis used no new phenotypic data to find candidate immune exposures, relying instead on TCR beta sequences and their occurrence across donors. An earlier analysis of some 500 of the donors used high-throughput TCR beta sequencing to judge whether each TCR beta V gene segment behaved as functional or pseudogenic. Donor age, sex, ethnicity and CMV serostatus were compiled alongside the repertoire data. Genome-wide SNP genotypes for about three fifths of the roughly 700 donors were used in a later genetic analysis, which treated that subset as a discovery cohort. Every repertoire in the discovery cohort had been generated on one and the same sequencing platform. Both class I and class II loci were covered by HLA typing, at four-digit resolution. Typing coverage varied by locus: roughly 629-640 donors for A, B, C, DRB1 and DQB1; roughly 520 for DQA1; around 570 for DPA1; under 490 for DPB1. A handful of DR-DQ haplotypes were handled as single units for association and clustering because linkage in the cohort was strong. Across around 400 genotyped donors of the cohort, an average of about 240,000 unique TCR beta nucleotide sequences per donor were sequenced, and 15% to 20% of those sequences were non-productive. Paper-wide results and their limitations: CMV serostatus was the only immune exposure information available for the cohort. The classifier was reported to diagnose cytomegalovirus status with high specificity and sensitivity in both the original cohort and the validation cohort. The authors suggested that the approach could potentially be extended to other disease states and immunological phenotypes. V-gene and J-gene trimming of TCR beta chains was associated with a missense DCLRE1C variant in a later genetic analysis, and the association was replicated in an independent cohort. Presence/absence analyses assumed roughly uniform sequencing depth across donors, an assumption that may not hold. A later analysis associated 16,951 TCR beta sequences with specific HLA alleles at a false discovery rate of 0.05. Several of the top co-occurrence clusters appeared to be linked to parvovirus B19, influenza, CMV and Epstein-Barr virus, according to a later analysis. A cluster of highly shared sequence variants was judged likely to be a technical artifact of the sequencing pipeline. A few of the identified cytomegalovirus-associated TCR beta chains were confirmed in vitro to be specific for cytomegalovirus antigens. Because HLA typing was unavailable for some donors at each locus, only the typed subset was used in association tests. When HLA alleles, especially DR and DQ, strongly co-occurred, attributing TCR associations to individual alleles was difficult. Because the 87-base-pair reads could not distinguish some IMGT-functional V segments, including TRBV6-2 and TRBV6-3, those segments were excluded. While some public TCRs were present in many individuals, most TCR sequences turned up only very rarely across donors. In an earlier analysis of a few hundred of the donors, most TCR beta V segments were observed in productive rearrangements about 87% or about 30% of the time, broadly matching IMGT annotations. A further reported finding was that TCR beta sequences accurately predicted the HLA-A and HLA-B alleles for most subjects in the first cohort. The cohort was sequenced for TCR beta chains only, and without alpha or paired-chain data the features that could be detected were limited. In a later analysis, HLA-associated TCR beta chains showed more clonal expansion and lower generation probabilities than non-associated chains that were equally common. A later analysis found that most CMV-associated TCR beta chains appeared HLA-restricted, with HLA associations seemingly driven largely by CMV exposure. A later analysis found that TCR association rates varied across HLA loci, with DRB1 alleles showing the most associated TCRs and HLA-C alleles the fewest. A total of fewer than 200 TCR beta chains were listed by the study as associated with cytomegalovirus. A later genetic analysis reported fewer N-insertions in productive TCRs among donors in an Asian-associated ancestry cluster than the roughly 670-donor mean. The earlier analysis of fewer than 750 of the donors excluded roughly 16 rarely observed V segments, including chromosome 9 orphons, because counts were too low. Linkage disequilibrium might explain the correlated functional status among segregating V segments, but an unknown experimental factor could not be ruled out.

The cohort was made up of 650 to 700 healthy bone marrow donors. All cohort members were sampled while nominally healthy, although unrecorded immune exposures were likely present. The donor tested CMV seronegative and was one of the 352 seronegative cohort members. Each donor provided a peripheral blood sample, and peripheral blood mononuclear cells were used for TCR beta sequencing. The Qiagen DNeasy Blood Extraction Kit was used to extract genomic DNA from the blood cell samples. The chain employs TRBV7-2 and TRBJ2-5; confidence is insufficient to name the D gene. The origin of this receptor is a man between 18 and 35 years old in good health and CMV-seronegative. Input material: PBMCs. The DNA is as follows: TGTGCCAGCAGCTTGTCGAGAACCCAAGAGACCCAGTACTTC. Translation gives CASSLSRTQETQYF.